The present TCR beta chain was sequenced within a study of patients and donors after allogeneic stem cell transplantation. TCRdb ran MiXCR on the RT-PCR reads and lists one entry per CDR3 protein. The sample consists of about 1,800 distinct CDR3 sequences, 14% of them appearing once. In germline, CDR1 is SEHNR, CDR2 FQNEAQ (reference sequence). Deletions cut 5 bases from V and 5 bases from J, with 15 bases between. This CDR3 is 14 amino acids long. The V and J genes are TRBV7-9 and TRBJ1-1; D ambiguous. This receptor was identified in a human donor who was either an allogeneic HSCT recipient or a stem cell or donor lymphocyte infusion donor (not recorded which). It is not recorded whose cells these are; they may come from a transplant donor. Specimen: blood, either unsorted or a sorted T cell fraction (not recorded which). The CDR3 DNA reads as TGTGCCAGCAGCGGCCGGGCCACTGGGACTGAAGCTTTCTTT. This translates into CASSGRATGTEAFF.